The 21 T cell receptor beta chains below all came from one sample that was sequenced in a study of OX40 agonist ivuxolimab in advanced cancers. To prepare the library, the immunoSEQ multiplex PCR assay was applied. TCRdb holds this immuneACCESS table with in-frame rearrangements only. Some clones are missing; in checked studies, unresolved V genes explain under half, and the rest has no known cause. This sample has more than 80,000 clones in its table, and roughly nine tenths of those were observed once. In total, the top ten clones hold 0.45% to 0.5% of the sample. This material consisted of CD4+ or CD8+ T cells sorted from blood, taken in a trial of the OX40 agonist ivuxolimab. The receptors stem from an adult with an advanced solid tumor such as melanoma, head and neck, liver or kidney cancer.

The genes are TRBV9 and TRBJ2-3, with 10 bases that match TRBD1. The V gene's germline CDR1 is SGDLS and CDR2 YYNGEE. CDR3 length equals 15 residues. Trimming at V came to 7 bases and at J to 5 bases, leaving 10 bases not matched to a gene. CDR3 DNA sequence: TGTGCCAGCGGGCCCGGGACAGGGGTGAGAGATACGCAGTATTTT. It encodes CASGPGTGVRDTQYF.

The chain is built from TRBV30 and TRBJ2-1; unclear D gene. Germline CDR1 GTSNPN, CDR2 SVGIG (reference sequence). This CDR3 contains 13 residues. Trimming pared 6 bases from V and 6 bases from J, leaving 15 bases between. The CDR3 spells CACSDDTFNEQFF. The CDR3 region has the DNA TGTGCCTGTTCCGATGACACCTTCAATGAGCAGTTCTTC.

The genes are TRBV19 and TRBJ1-5; maybe TRBD1 (5 bases). In germline, CDR1 is LNHDA, CDR2 SQIVND (reference sequence). Trimming removed 0 bases at V and 5 bases at J, with 5 bases between. The CDR3 runs to 13 residues. The CDR3 is CASSIETDQPQHF. The CDR3 nucleotides read TGTGCCAGTAGTATAGAGACAGATCAGCCCCAGCATTTT.

The chain is built from TRBV2 and TRBJ1-5; TRBD1 agrees at 12 bases. The CDR3 has 13 residues. Germline V lookup: CDR1 SNHLY, CDR2 FYNNEI. V dropped 9 bases and J dropped 6; count of bases not matched to a gene: 3. The CDR3 sequence: CARGQGAPQPQHF. The CDR3 DNA follows: TGTGCCAGGGGACAGGGGGCGCCTCAGCCCCAGCATTTT.

The chain recombines TRBV6-5 with TRBJ1-5; TRBD1 is a possible D gene (6 bases). The CDR3 contains 15 residues. Germline CDR1 MNHEY, CDR2 SVGAGI. V was clipped by 0 bases and J by 0 bases, with 6 bases between them. CDR3 sequence reads: CASSYSGGSNQPQHF. Here the CDR3 DNA reads TGTGCCAGCAGTTACTCAGGGGGTAGCAATCAGCCCCAGCATTTT.

The chain has TRBV7-2 and TRBJ2-5; a possible D gene is TRBD2 (7 bases). From germline, CDR1 is SGHTA and CDR2 FQGNSA. V was cut by 1 base and J by 9 bases, with 15 bases left in between. The CDR3 totals 14 residues. The CDR3 here is CASSLEVGGGSQYF. For the CDR3, the DNA is TGTGCCAGCAGCTTAGAGGTGGGGGGGGGCTCCCAGTACTTC.

V gene TRBV7-2 combines with J gene TRBJ1-6; 8 bases are shared with TRBD1. The junction had 2 bases not matched to a gene; V was cut back by 3 bases and J by 10 bases. CDR1 and CDR2 (germline): SGHTA, FQGNSA. The CDR3 contains 13 residues. Here the CDR3 DNA reads TGTGCCAGCAGCTTCGGACAGGGCTCACCCCTCCACTTT. It is translated as CASSFGQGSPLHF.

This chain uses TRBV5-8 with TRBJ2-7; 10 bases are shared with TRBD2. CDR1 is SGHTS and CDR2 is YDEGEE in the germline V gene. The CDR3 has 16 amino acids. J lost 4 bases, V lost 4 bases, and 11 bases had no gene match. The CDR3 DNA follows: TGTGCCAGCAGCCCGGTTGAGCGGGGGGGCAGGTACGAGCAGTACTTC. This gives the protein CASSPVERGGRYEQYF.

This chain uses TRBV6-5 with TRBJ1-1; D ambiguous. V dropped 6 bases and J dropped 1 base, with 3 bases sitting between them. The germline CDR1 and CDR2 sequences are MNHEY and SVGAGI. This CDR3 comprises 11 residues. Here the CDR3 reads CASRANTEAFF. CDR3 nucleotides: TGTGCCAGCAGGGCGAACACTGAAGCTTTCTTT.

This chain links TRBV7-2 with TRBJ2-5; D may be TRBD1 (6 bases). The CDR3 totals 14 residues. V was trimmed by 5 bases and J by 5 bases, leaving 15 bases between them. Germline CDR1 and CDR2: SGHTA and FQGNSA. As DNA, the CDR3 is TGTGCCAGCAGCACTACAGGGTACGGGGAGACCCAGTACTTC. Amino acids: CASSTTGYGETQYF. The full variable domain, with the rest looked up from reference TRBV7-2 and TRBJ2-5, is GAGVSQSPSNKVTEKGKDVELRCDPISGHTALYWYRQSLGQGLEFLIYFQGNSAPDKSGLPSDRFSAERTGGSVSTLTIQRTQQEDSAVYLCASSTTGYGETQYFGPGTRLLVL.

The V call is TRBV6-5, the J call TRBJ1-5; TRBD1 matches 8 bases. Per germline, CDR1 MNHEY and CDR2 SVGAGI. The CDR3 totals 14 residues. The J segment lost 3 bases and the V segment lost 5 bases, leaving 3 bases of the junction unmatched. The CDR3, as DNA: TGTGCCAGCAGTGACAGGGGTATCAATCAGCCCCAGCATTTT. Encoded protein: CASSDRGINQPQHF.

The V and J genes are TRBV4-1 and TRBJ2-3; 7 bases match TRBD1. Unmatched junction bases numbered 4, after V lost 2 bases and J lost 2 bases. Germline lookup yields CDR1 MGHRA and CDR2 YSYEKL. The CDR3 extends over 15 amino acids. The CDR3 loop is CASSQRGPITDTQYF. The CDR3 nucleotides are TGCGCCAGCAGCCAAAGGGGGCCGATCACAGATACGCAGTATTTT.

The V call is TRBV13, the J call TRBJ2-3; the match to TRBD1 covers 9 bases. CDR3 length: 16 amino acids. Unmatched junction bases numbered 7, after V lost 4 bases and J lost 2 bases. Germline CDR1 PRHDT, CDR2 FYEKMQ (reference sequence). DNA of the CDR3: TGTGCCAGCAGCTCCGTCCGGGACAGGGTCACAGATACGCAGTATTTT. Amino acid sequence: CASSSVRDRVTDTQYF.

This clone was seen many times. This chain connects TRBV12-2 to TRBJ1-1. TRBV12-2 is described as a pseudogene. The CDR3 totals 14 residues. For the CDR3, the DNA is TGTGCAAGTCGCTTAGCGGAGGGGTACACTGAAGCTTTCTTT. Translated: CASRLAEGYTEAFF.

This clone was seen a single time. V and J are TRBV6-5 and TRBJ1-5; D is perhaps TRBD1 (5 bases). Germline-derived CDR1 and CDR2 are MNHEY and SVGAGI. This CDR3 has 15 amino acids. V lost 4 bases and J lost 2, with 12 bases in between. CDR3 nucleotides: TGTGCCAGCAGTTCGGGCCTAGGGGGCAATCAGCCCCAGCATTTT. Residues: CASSSGLGGNQPQHF.

The chain joins TRBV29-1 to TRBJ1-1; 11 nucleotides match TRBD1. The germline gives CDR1 SQVTM, CDR2 ANQGSEA. The CDR3 extends over 15 amino acids. The ends lost 6 bases at V and 4 bases at J; junction bases unmatched: 10. Written as DNA, the CDR3 is TGCAGCGTCCAATCGGGACAGGGGGTAGTCACTGAAGCTTTCTTT. Translated, it gives CSVQSGQGVVTEAFF.

V usage is TRBV15 and J usage is TRBJ2-2; maybe TRBD2 (5 bases). The CDR3 totals 15 residues. Germline CDR1 reads LNHNV; CDR2 reads YYDKDF (reference sequence). Trimming cost V 5 bases and J 4 bases, with 14 bases left between them. The DNA of the CDR3 is TGTGCCACCAGCGCCAGGAGTCTAGCCACCGGGGAGCTGTTTTTT. It specifies CATSARSLATGELFF.

The rearrangement uses TRBV28 and TRBJ2-2; D is ambiguous. Germline CDR1 MDHEN, CDR2 SYDVKM. The CDR3 runs to 15 residues. Trimming pared 6 bases from V and 7 bases from J, leaving 18 bases between. Here the CDR3 DNA reads TGTGCCAGCAGATCCTCTTCGTCGAGGAACGGGGAGCTGTTTTTT. This sequence encodes CASRSSSSRNGELFF.

This sequence joins TRBV27 and TRBJ2-5; 10 nucleotides align to TRBD1. J was trimmed by 4 bases and V by 5 bases; bases with no gene match: 7. Germline CDR1 and CDR2: MNHEY and SMNVEV (reference sequence). The CDR3 has 15 amino acids. The CDR3 DNA sequence: TGTGCCAGCAGTACCCGACAGGGGGCGCGAGAGACCCAGTACTTC. As protein: CASSTRQGARETQYF.

The chain employs TRBV19 and TRBJ2-5, with D hard to call. CDR1 and CDR2 from the germline V gene are LNHDA and SQIVND (reference sequence). There are 12 residues in the CDR3. V dropped 5 bases and J dropped 5 bases, with 9 bases sitting between them. The CDR3 loop reads CASSSLKETQYF. Written as DNA, the CDR3 is TGTGCCAGTAGTTCCCTCAAGGAGACCCAGTACTTC.

V gene TRBV30 combines with J gene TRBJ1-3, with D perhaps TRBD1 (5 bases). The germline CDR1 and CDR2 sequences are GTSNPN and SVGIG (reference sequence). The CDR3 loop spans 15 amino acids. The V end lost 5 bases, the J end lost 4 bases, and 18 bases lay between the germline ends. In nucleotides, the CDR3 is TGTGCCTGGGTAGCACCGGGACGGGGAGGAAACACCATATATTTT. It translates to CAWVAPGRGGNTIYF.